One sample yielded the 30 T cell receptor beta chains listed below, sequenced in a study of cytomegalovirus exposure and HLA in healthy donors. PCR involved 60 Vbeta and 13 Jbeta primers. Sequencing was performed with immunoSEQ multiplex PCR; in TCRdb, only in-frame clones are kept and a portion is missing. Of some 110,000 clones listed, around 86% were seen once; the top ten hold 6.9%. Sequenced sample: PBMCs. The receptor set was obtained from a man aged 30 to 45 in good health and CMV-seropositive.

CDR3 nucleotides: TGTGCCAGCAGTTACGAGGTTGCTAGCGGCTACGAGCAGTACTTC. Its protein is CASSYEVASGYEQYF. The chain has TRBV6-5 and TRBJ2-7, with TRBD2 identical over 7 bases. Unmatched junction bases numbered 7, after V lost 2 bases and J lost 3 bases. Germline-derived CDR1 and CDR2 are MNHEY and SVGAGI. CDR3 length equals 15 residues.

The V and J genes are TRBV2 and TRBJ1-3; 8 bases line up with TRBD1. The CDR3 totals 14 residues. With V trimmed by 6 bases and J by 8 bases, 9 bases remained unmatched. Germline CDR1 reads SNHLY; CDR2 reads FYNNEI. This chain's CDR3 is CASRARTGRDTIYF. CDR3 sequence (DNA): TGTGCCAGCAGAGCGAGGACAGGGAGGGACACCATATATTTT. Using reference TRBV2 and TRBJ1-3 for the parts outside the CDR3, the full variable domain is EPEVTQTPSHQVTQMGQEVILRCVPISNHLYFYWYRQILGQKVEFLVSFYNNEISEKSEIFDDQFSVERPDGSNFTLKIRSTKLEDSAMYFCASRARTGRDTIYFGEGSWLTVV.

The chain has TRBV5-4 and TRBJ1-1; 7 bases align to TRBD1. The germline CDR1 and CDR2 sequences are SGHNT and YYREEE (reference sequence). V lost 5 bases and J lost 6; bases outside the gene matches: 7. The CDR3 runs to 13 residues. The CDR3 here is CASRGQDYAEAFF. Written as DNA, the CDR3 is TGTGCCAGCAGAGGACAGGACTATGCTGAAGCTTTCTTT.

The rearrangement links TRBV7-9 to TRBJ2-7, with a weak D call TRBD1 (5 bases). This CDR3 region has 13 residues. Trimming cost V 5 bases and J 6 bases, with 14 bases left between them. Germline values: CDR1 SEHNR, CDR2 FQNEAQ (reference sequence). The CDR3 DNA reads as TGTGCCAGCAGCAAGCAACAGGAAGGCGAGCAGTACTTC. Translating it yields CASSKQQEGEQYF.

This rearrangement joins TRBV15 to TRBJ2-5; the D gene is possibly TRBD2 (5 bases). The V gene lost 5 bases and the J gene lost 9 bases, with 16 bases spanning the gap. Germline V CDR1 and CDR2: LNHNV, YYDKDF (reference sequence). This CDR3 has 13 amino acids. CDR3 sequence (DNA): TGTGCCACCAGCCTTACTAGTGAAGCTGCCCAGTACTTC. Amino acids: CATSLTSEAAQYF.

The J gene is TRBJ2-1, the V gene TRBV28; 13 nucleotides align to TRBD2. The V gene's germline CDR1 is MDHEN and CDR2 SYDVKM. V was pared by 5 bases and J by 1 base, with 2 bases of the junction left unmatched. The length of the CDR3 is 16 residues. The CDR3 coding sequence is TGTGCCAGCAGTAAGACTAGCGGGGGGTCCTACAATGAGCAGTTCTTC. It codes for CASSKTSGGSYNEQFF.

This clone was picked up a small number of times. The chain employs TRBV6-1 and TRBJ1-5; D not certain. CDR1 MNHNS and CDR2 SASEGT come from the germline V gene. The CDR3 has 13 amino acids. V shed 5 bases and J shed 5 bases, with 10 bases lying between them. The CDR3 DNA follows: TGTGCCAGCAGTTTCGGGAGTCATCAGCCCCAGCATTTT. Protein: CASSFGSHQPQHF.

In DNA form, the CDR3 reads TGTGCCAGTGAAAGATTGGGCGGGAGCAATCAGCCCCAGCATTTT. Translated, it gives CASERLGGSNQPQHF. The V and J genes are TRBV19 and TRBJ1-5, with D unresolved. Trimming took off 8 bases at V and 1 base at J, with 15 bases between the two ends. CDR3 length equals 15 residues. Per germline, CDR1 LNHDA and CDR2 SQIVND (reference sequence).

This clone was counted once. V gene TRBV28 combines with J gene TRBJ1-1; tentatively, D is TRBD1 (5 bases). Trimming stripped 2 bases from V and 4 bases from J, with 11 bases between. Per germline, CDR1 MDHEN and CDR2 SYDVKM. This CDR3 has 14 amino acids. DNA of the CDR3: TGTGCCAGCAGTTTAAGGCGGGGGACCACTGAAGCTTTCTTT. The encoded protein is CASSLRRGTTEAFF.

The chain has TRBV4-1 and TRBJ1-2, with D tentatively TRBD1 (5 bases). This CDR3 is 14 amino acids long. CDR1 and CDR2 from the germline V gene are MGHRA and YSYEKL. Trimming pared 1 base from V and 5 bases from J, leaving 11 bases between. The CDR3 coding sequence is TGCGCCAGCAGCCAAGTCGGGGGTGGTTATGGCTACACCTTC. Translating it yields CASSQVGGGYGYTF.

V is TRBV27 and J is TRBJ1-4; 9 bases align to TRBD1. Trimming at V came to 4 bases and at J to 5 bases, leaving 5 bases not matched to a gene. This CDR3 has 15 amino acids. CDR1 is MNHEY, CDR2 SMNVEV, per germline (reference sequence). DNA for the CDR3: TGTGCCAGCAGTTCCACGGGACAGGGAAATGAAAAACTGTTTTTT. It encodes CASSSTGQGNEKLFF.

The chain recombines TRBV7-9 with TRBJ1-6; a weak D match, TRBD1 (6 bases). The CDR3 loop spans 14 amino acids. The V end lost 4 bases, the J end lost 8 bases, and 12 bases lay between the germline ends. The germline V gene has CDR1 SEHNR and CDR2 FQNEAQ (reference sequence). For the CDR3, the DNA is TGTGCCAGCAGCTCCGGACAGTTTGATTCACCCCTCCACTTT. Translation gives CASSSGQFDSPLHF.

V is TRBV5-1 and J is TRBJ2-7, with D possibly being TRBD1 (6 bases). Trimming cost V 2 bases and J 1 base, with 10 bases left between them. This CDR3 comprises 14 residues. The germline CDR1 and CDR2 sequences are SGHRS and YFSETQ. For the CDR3, the DNA is TGCGCCAGCAGCTTCCGGACAGCTTCCTACGAGCAGTACTTC. The encoded protein is CASSFRTASYEQYF. Variable domain in full (rest from reference TRBV5-1 and TRBJ2-7): KAGVTQTPRYLIKTRGQQVTLSCSPISGHRSVSWYQQTPGQGLQFLFEYFSETQRNKGNFPGRFSGRQFSNSRSEMNVSTLELGDSALYLCASSFRTASYEQYFGPGTRLTVT.

The V call is TRBV5-4, the J call TRBJ2-7; 7 bases align to TRBD2. Trimming took 2 bases from V and 6 from J; bases not matched to a gene: 8. In germline, CDR1 is SGHNT, CDR2 YYREEE (reference sequence). The CDR3 spans 14 residues. The CDR3 region is CASSFGAGDFEQYF. The DNA for the CDR3 is TGTGCCAGCAGCTTTGGGGCGGGGGATTTCGAGCAGTACTTC. The whole variable domain, remainder taken from reference TRBV5-4 and TRBJ2-7, is ETGVTQSPTHLIKTRGQQVTLRCSSQSGHNTVSWYQQALGQGPQFIFQYYREEENGRGNFPPRFSGLQFPNYSSELNVNALELDDSALYLCASSFGAGDFEQYFGPGTRLTVT.

V usage is TRBV5-1 and J usage is TRBJ2-5; TRBD1 aligns across 7 bases. Germline V gene lookup returns CDR1 SGHRS and CDR2 YFSETQ. The CDR3 contains 17 residues. V gave up 0 bases and J gave up 2 bases; unmatched junction bases: 10. The CDR3 here is CASSLETGLDGQETQYF. As DNA, the CDR3 is TGCGCCAGCAGCTTGGAGACAGGGCTAGATGGGCAAGAGACCCAGTACTTC.

J is TRBJ2-5 and V is TRBV7-2; D is unclear. The V gene's germline CDR1 is SGHTA and CDR2 FQGNSA. V was cut by 5 bases and J by 4 bases, with 8 bases left in between. The CDR3 covers 12 residues. The CDR3 DNA follows: TGTGCCAGCAGCCCCTGGGCAGAGACCCAGTACTTC. This encodes CASSPWAETQYF.

The V gene is TRBV9, the J gene TRBJ2-7; TRBD1 aligns across 8 bases. Germline loops: CDR1 SGDLS, CDR2 YYNGEE. The CDR3 extends over 14 amino acids. With V trimmed by 5 bases and J by 3 bases, 7 bases remained unmatched. CDR3 sequence (DNA): TGTGCCAGCAGTCGTCAGGGGGCGTTCTACGAGCAGTACTTC. Translation: CASSRQGAFYEQYF.

This clone came up once. The gene calls are TRBV5-4 and TRBJ2-3; 12 bases agree with TRBD2. V dropped 4 bases and J dropped 4; count of bases not matched to a gene: 10. This CDR3 is built from 17 residues. Germline assignment: CDR1 SGHNT and CDR2 YYREEE (reference sequence). This CDR3 reads CASSLRTSGVNSDTQYF. CDR3 coding DNA: TGTGCCAGCAGCCTACGGACTAGCGGGGTGAATTCAGATACGCAGTATTTT.

The chain couples TRBV25-1 to TRBJ1-1; 7 bases map to TRBD1. In germline, CDR1 is MGHDK, CDR2 SYGVNS. The CDR3 spans 12 residues. After removal of 4 bases from V and 11 bases from J, the junction contained 7 bases not matched to a gene. CDR3: CASSGLQGNAFF. CDR3 DNA sequence: TGTGCCAGCAGTGGGTTACAGGGGAACGCTTTCTTT.

This clone has only one observation. The V gene is TRBV5-1, the J gene TRBJ1-1; D is perhaps TRBD1 (5 bases). V was pared by 6 bases and J by 3 bases, with 15 bases between. Germline assignment: CDR1 SGHRS and CDR2 YFSETQ. CDR3 length equals 14 residues. CDR3 loop: CASTEDAGDTEAFF. For the CDR3, the DNA is TGCGCCAGCACGGAGGATGCGGGGGACACTGAAGCTTTCTTT.

Only a few counts were recorded for this clone. The chain combines TRBV5-1 with TRBJ1-5; D remains unclear. The CDR3 has 13 residues. V was trimmed by 4 bases and J by 2 bases, leaving 7 bases between them. Germline loops: CDR1 SGHRS, CDR2 YFSETQ. The CDR3: CASSPLGNQPQHF. The CDR3 DNA sequence: TGCGCCAGCAGCCCGTTAGGCAATCAGCCCCAGCATTTT.

The chain joins TRBV15 to TRBJ2-7, with D possibly matching TRBD1 (5 bases). The ends were cut back, 3 bases at V and 6 bases at J, with 18 bases in the middle. CDR1 and CDR2 from the germline V gene are LNHNV and YYDKDF (reference sequence). This CDR3 is 15 amino acids long. The CDR3 DNA follows: TGTGCCACCAGCAGTGGTTACGGACAAGGGGTCGAGCAGTACTTC. Translation: CATSSGYGQGVEQYF. The whole variable domain, remainder taken from reference TRBV15 and TRBJ2-7, is DAMVIQNPRYQVTQFGKPVTLSCSQTLNHNVMYWYQQKSSQAPKLLFHYYDKDFNNEADTPDNFQSRRPNTSFCFLDIRSPGLGDTAMYLCATSSGYGQGVEQYFGPGTRLTVT.

This clone was observed a few times. J is TRBJ1-1 and V is TRBV6-1; 11 nucleotides align to TRBD1. The CDR3 is 15 residues long. Losses at the gene ends were 11 bases for V and 2 bases for J; bases not matched to a gene: 10. CDR1 and CDR2 (germline): MNHNS, SASEGT. For the CDR3, the DNA is TGTGCCGGGAGGACAGGGGGCGCAGGAAACACTGAAGCTTTCTTT. It yields the protein CAGRTGGAGNTEAFF.

J is TRBJ2-7 and V is TRBV10-3; no reliable D call. The CDR3 has 12 residues. Germline values: CDR1 ENHRY, CDR2 SYGVKD. V was cut by 4 bases and J by 5 bases, with 9 bases left in between. This chain's CDR3 is CAISVEADEQYF. In DNA, the CDR3 is TGTGCCATCAGTGTAGAGGCAGACGAGCAGTACTTC.

This clone was found once. This rearrangement joins TRBV5-6 to TRBJ1-1, with 9 positions matching TRBD1. CDR3 length: 13 residues. With 9 bases clipped from V and 4 bases from J, the junction kept 7 bases outside the gene matches. The germline V gene encodes CDR1 SGHDT and CDR2 YYEEEE. CDR3: CATVTGGSTEAFF. The CDR3 bases are TGTGCCACCGTGACAGGGGGATCCACTGAAGCTTTCTTT.

This chain joins TRBV19 and TRBJ2-1, with 8 bases matching TRBD1. The CDR3 contains 14 residues. The V gene end was trimmed by 5 bases and the J gene end by 4 bases; junction bases not matched to a gene: 4. Germline assignment: CDR1 LNHDA and CDR2 SQIVND (reference sequence). CDR3 sequence reads: CASSPQGVYNEQFF. The CDR3, as DNA: TGTGCCAGTAGTCCACAGGGGGTATACAATGAGCAGTTCTTC.

This rearrangement joins TRBV7-2 to TRBJ2-1; TRBD2 matches 8 bases. Germline values: CDR1 SGHTA, CDR2 FQGNSA. V lost 6 bases to trimming and J lost 6 bases; unmatched junction nucleotides: 10. The CDR3 has 15 amino acids. The CDR3 DNA is TGTGCCAGCAGAGCCGCGGCGGGGGGAGGCAATGAGCAGTTCTTC. This gives the protein CASRAAAGGGNEQFF. Variable domain in full (rest from reference TRBV7-2 and TRBJ2-1): GAGVSQSPSNKVTEKGKDVELRCDPISGHTALYWYRQSLGQGLEFLIYFQGNSAPDKSGLPSDRFSAERTGGSVSTLTIQRTQQEDSAVYLCASRAAAGGGNEQFFGPGTRLTVL.

With respect to this clone: The junction departs from the called germline gene at one end, perhaps through a read error. This same CDR3 is encoded by further DNA sequences in the sample. This chain joins TRBV29-1 and TRBJ1-6; the D is unclear. Germline V CDR1 and CDR2: SQVTM, ANQGSEA. This CDR3 contains 12 residues. The CDR3 DNA is TGCAGCGTTGGCGGGGATAATTCCCCCCTCCACTTT. It codes for CSVGGDNSPLHF.

The chain carries TRBV19 and TRBJ1-1, with D possibly matching TRBD1 (5 bases). The V gene lost 5 bases and the J gene lost 1 base, with 8 bases spanning the gap. The CDR3 runs 13 residues. CDR1 and CDR2 from the germline V gene are LNHDA and SQIVND (reference sequence). The CDR3 is CASSSTENTEAFF. The DNA for the CDR3 is TGTGCCAGTAGTTCGACAGAGAACACTGAAGCTTTCTTT. Filled out from reference TRBV19 and TRBJ1-1, the complete variable domain reads DGGITQSPKYLFRKEGQNVTLSCEQNLNHDAMYWYRQDPGQGLRLIYYSQIVNDFQKGDIAEGYSVSREKKESFPLTVTSAQKNPTAFYLCASSSTENTEAFFGQGTRLTVV.

The CDR3 spells CASSFEGYEQYF. The CDR3 nucleotides are TGTGCCAGCAGTTTCGAGGGTTACGAGCAGTACTTC. The genes are TRBV28 and TRBJ2-7; D is possibly TRBD2 (5 bases). Looked up from germline, CDR1 is MDHEN and CDR2 is SYDVKM. Trimming left V 3 bases short and J 4 bases short, with 7 bases between. The CDR3 is 12 residues long.